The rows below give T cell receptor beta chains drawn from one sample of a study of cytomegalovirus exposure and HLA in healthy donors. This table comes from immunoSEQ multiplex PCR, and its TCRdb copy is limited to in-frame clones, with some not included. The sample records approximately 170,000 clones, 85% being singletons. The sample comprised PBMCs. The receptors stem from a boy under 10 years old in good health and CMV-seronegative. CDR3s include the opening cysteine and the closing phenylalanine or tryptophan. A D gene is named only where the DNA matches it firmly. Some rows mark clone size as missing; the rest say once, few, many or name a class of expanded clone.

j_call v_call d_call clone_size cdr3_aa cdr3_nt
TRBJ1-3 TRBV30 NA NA CAWSVRSGFRRGYGNTIYF TGTGCCTGGAGTGTACGGTCGGGTTTTCGGAGGGGATATGGAAACACCATATATTTT
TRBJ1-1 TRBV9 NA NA CASSARVGGTEAFF TGTGCCAGCAGCGCTCGGGTCGGGGGAACTGAAGCTTTCTTT
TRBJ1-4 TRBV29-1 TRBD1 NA CSVAGDRATNEKLFF TGCAGCGTTGCCGGAGACAGGGCAACTAATGAAAAACTGTTTTTT
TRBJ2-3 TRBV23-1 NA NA CASQDIASDTQYF TGCGCCAGCCAGGACATCGCGTCAGATACGCAGTATTTT
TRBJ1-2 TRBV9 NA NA CASKDTYGYTF TGTGCCAGCAAGGACACCTATGGCTACACCTTC
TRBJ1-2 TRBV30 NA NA CAWLRIIPYGYTF TGTGCCTGGCTCAGGATTATCCCCTATGGCTACACCTTC
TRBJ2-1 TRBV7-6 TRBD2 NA CASVPTGGEQFF TGTGCCAGCGTACCTACGGGGGGGGAGCAGTTCTTC
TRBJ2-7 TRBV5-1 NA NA CASSLEGAYEQYF TGCGCCAGCAGCTTGGAAGGGGCCTACGAGCAGTACTTC
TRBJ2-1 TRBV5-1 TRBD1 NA CASSLRDRATYNEQFF TGCGCCAGCAGCTTGAGGGACAGGGCTACCTACAATGAGCAGTTCTTC
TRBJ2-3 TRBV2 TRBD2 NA CASSAGTSNTDTQYF TGTGCCAGCAGCGCCGGGACTAGCAACACAGATACGCAGTATTTT
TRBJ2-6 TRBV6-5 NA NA CASSYGLSGANVLTF TGTGCCAGCAGTTACGGCTTATCTGGGGCCAACGTCCTGACTTTC
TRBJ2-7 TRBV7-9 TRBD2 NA CASRGAGAYEQYF TGTGCCAGCAGGGGAGCGGGGGCCTACGAGCAGTACTTC
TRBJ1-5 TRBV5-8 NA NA CASSLTQGRSNQPQHF TGTGCCAGCAGCTTGACCCAGGGTCGGAGCAATCAGCCCCAGCATTTT
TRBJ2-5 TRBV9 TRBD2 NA CASSVTGTSGRGETQYF TGTGCCAGCAGCGTAACCGGGACTAGCGGGAGGGGAGAGACCCAGTACTTC
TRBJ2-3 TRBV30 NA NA CAWSDLGGRTDTQYF TGTGCCTGGAGTGATTTAGGGGGTAGAACAGATACGCAGTATTTT
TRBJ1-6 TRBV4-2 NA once CASSQDLRNSPLHF TGTGCCAGCAGCCAAGACCTGAGGAATTCACCCCTCCACTTT
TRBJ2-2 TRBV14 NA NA CASSQTRGTGELFF TGTGCCAGCAGCCAAACCCGAGGCACCGGGGAGCTGTTTTTT
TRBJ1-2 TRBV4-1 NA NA CASSPRVNYGYTF TGCGCCAGCAGCCCCCGGGTTAACTATGGCTACACCTTC
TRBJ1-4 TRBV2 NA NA CASSDIVEGGKLFF TGTGCCAGCAGTGATATTGTAGAAGGGGGAAAACTGTTTTTT
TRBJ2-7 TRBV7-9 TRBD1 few CASRPWTGEKGYEQYF TGTGCCAGCAGACCCTGGACAGGGGAAAAGGGCTACGAGCAGTACTTC
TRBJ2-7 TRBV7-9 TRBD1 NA CASSFLGSPGQDF TGTGCCAGCAGCTTTTTGGGGTCGCCAGGACAGGACTTC
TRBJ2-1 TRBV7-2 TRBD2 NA CASSRLAGMNEQFF TGTGCCAGCAGCCGACTAGCCGGGATGAATGAGCAGTTCTTC
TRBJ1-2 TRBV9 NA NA CASSGQLGGNGYTF TGTGCCAGCAGCGGCCAGCTCGGGGGGAATGGCTACACCTTC
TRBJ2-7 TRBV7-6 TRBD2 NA CASSLDGPSGSFDEQYF TGTGCCAGCAGCTTAGACGGGCCTAGCGGGAGTTTTGACGAGCAGTACTTC
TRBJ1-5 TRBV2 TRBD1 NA CASSDRGINQPQHF TGTGCCAGCAGTGACAGGGGGATAAACCAGCCCCAGCATTTT
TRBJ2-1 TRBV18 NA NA CASSEDLAHNEQFF TGTGCCAGCTCGGAGGACCTAGCGCATAATGAGCAGTTCTTC
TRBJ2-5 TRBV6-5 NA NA CASSVSQGYQETQYF TGTGCCAGCAGTGTATCACAGGGATACCAAGAGACCCAGTACTTC
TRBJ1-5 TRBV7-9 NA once CASSFTGENQPQHF TGTGCCAGCAGCTTCACAGGCGAGAATCAGCCCCAGCATTTT
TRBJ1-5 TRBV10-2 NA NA CASSNREQPQHF TGCGCCAGCAGTAACAGGGAACAGCCCCAGCATTTT
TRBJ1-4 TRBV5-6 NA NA CASTLRETGATNEKLFF TGTGCCAGCACCCTCCGAGAGACAGGAGCAACTAATGAAAAACTGTTTTTT
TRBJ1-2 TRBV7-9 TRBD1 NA CSSSQRAVTGHGYTF TGTTCCAGCAGCCAAAGAGCTGTGACAGGGCATGGCTACACCTTC
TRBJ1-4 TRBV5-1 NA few CASSLGGGGNEKLFF TGCGCCAGCAGCTTGGGCGGTGGAGGTAATGAAAAACTGTTTTTT
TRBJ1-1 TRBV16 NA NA CASSQLLAGMNTEAFF TGTGCCAGCAGCCAATTGCTGGCCGGGATGAACACTGAAGCTTTCTTT
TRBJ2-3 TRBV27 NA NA CASSPLPNTDTQYF TGTGCCAGCAGTCCACTCCCCAACACAGATACGCAGTATTTT
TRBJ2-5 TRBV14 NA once CASSQDRLARGETQYF TGTGCCAGCAGCCAAGATAGGTTGGCTCGGGGAGAGACCCAGTACTTC
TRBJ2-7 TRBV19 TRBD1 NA CASGDRGAEQYF TGTGCCAGTGGGGACAGGGGAGCGGAGCAGTACTTC
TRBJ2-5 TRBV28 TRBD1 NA CASSFGTVRPQETQYF TGTGCCAGCAGTTTCGGGACAGTGAGGCCCCAAGAGACCCAGTACTTC
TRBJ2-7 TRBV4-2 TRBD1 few CASSQPQDRPTSYEQYF TGTGCCAGCAGCCAACCACAGGACAGGCCTACTTCCTACGAGCAGTACTTC
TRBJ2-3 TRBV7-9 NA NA CASSGPEGATDTQYF TGTGCCAGCAGCGGCCCGGAGGGGGCCACAGATACGCAGTATTTT
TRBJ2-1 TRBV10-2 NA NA CASSPHERDEQFF TGCGCCAGCAGTCCCCACGAGAGGGATGAGCAGTTCTTC
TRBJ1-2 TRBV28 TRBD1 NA CASSLSRTGGSYGYTF TGTGCCAGCAGTCTCTCCCGTACAGGGGGCAGCTATGGCTACACCTTC
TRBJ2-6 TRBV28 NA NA CASSTGPALTF TGTGCCAGCAGTACAGGTCCGGCCCTGACTTTC